A selection of T cell receptor beta chains follows, all from one sample in a study of regulatory and conventional T cells in RAG deficiency. Sequencing used immunoSEQ multiplex PCR; TCRdb keeps in-frame clones, though not all of them. The sample holds 30,000 to 35,000 clones, more than 80% seen once. These data were also reused for a study on regulatory T cells.

Material for sequencing was CD8+ T cells sorted from blood. The receptors shown here come from a human donor in good health. CDR3s include the opening cysteine and the closing phenylalanine or tryptophan. Fields, in order: J gene, D gene, clone size, V gene, CDR3 DNA, CDR3 protein. D genes are given only for firm matches. Only part of the rows carry a size: once, few, many, or a class if the clone is expanded.

TRBJ1-1,TRBD1,.,TRBV7-9,TGTGCCAGCAGCAGACATGACAGGGTTCTCACTGAAGCTTTCTTT,CASSRHDRVLTEAFF
TRBJ2-1,.,.,TRBV27,TGTGCCAGCAGTTTATTCTCGCGGGGCGATGAGCAGTTCTTC,CASSLFSRGDEQFF
TRBJ2-5,.,.,TRBV15,TGTGCCACCAGCCCACCTAGTGGACAGCAAGAGACCCAGTACTTC,CATSPPSGQQETQYF
TRBJ1-1,.,.,TRBV2,TGTGCCAGCGAGGGGGAGGGCACTGAAGCTTTCTTT,CASEGEGTEAFF
TRBJ2-5,TRBD1,.,TRBV5-1,TGCGCCAGCAGCACTAGACAGGGGGCGCTTGGTGAGACCCAGTACTTC,CASSTRQGALGETQYF
TRBJ1-1,.,.,TRBV6-5,TGTGCCAGCAGGTCAGGGGTGAACACTGAAGCTTTCTTT,CASRSGVNTEAFF
TRBJ2-7,.,.,TRBV5-1,TGCGCCAGCAGCGGTATCGGGGGGCGCGACGAGCAGTACTTC,CASSGIGGRDEQYF
TRBJ2-3,TRBD2,.,TRBV27,TGTGCCAGCAGTTTAAACACGGGGGGGGCCGGGGATACGCAGTATTTT,CASSLNTGGAGDTQYF
TRBJ2-7,TRBD2,.,TRBV6-1,TGTGCCAGCAGCCCGGGACTAGCGCGCTACGAGCAGTACTTC,CASSPGLARYEQYF
TRBJ2-7,TRBD2,.,TRBV2,TGTGCCAGCAGTGGTCTAGCGGGGACCTACGAGCAGTACTTC,CASSGLAGTYEQYF
TRBJ1-1,.,.,TRBV29-1,TGCAGCGTTGAGAGGGGCCTGAACACTGAAGCTTTCTTT,CSVERGLNTEAFF
TRBJ1-2,.,.,TRBV7-9,TGTGCCAGCAGCTTTCCTGAACAGGGAAGGGGCTACACCTTC,CASSFPEQGRGYTF
TRBJ2-2,TRBD2,.,TRBV11-2,TGTGCCACCCTGGCCAGCGGGAGTGCCGGGGAGCTGTTTTTT,CATLASGSAGELFF
TRBJ1-6,.,.,TRBV12-5,TGTGCTAGTGGTTTCTCAGCTGACTCCTATAATTCACCCCTCCACTTT,CASGFSADSYNSPLHF
TRBJ1-1,.,few,TRBV30,TGTGCCTGGAGTGTACTGGCAGGGAAGAACACTGAAGCTTTCTTT,CAWSVLAGKNTEAFF
TRBJ1-5,TRBD1,.,TRBV7-9,TGTGCCAGCAGCTTCCGGACAGGGACGGTTAGGGAGCCCCAGCATTTT,CASSFRTGTVREPQHF
TRBJ2-5,TRBD1,.,TRBV10-2,TGCGCCAGCAGGGACACAGGGGGCAGGGAGACCCAGTACTTC,CASRDTGGRETQYF
TRBJ2-1,TRBD2,.,TRBV6-5,TGTGCCAGCAGCCTCGGGACTAGCGGCCACAATGAGCAGTTCTTC,CASSLGTSGHNEQFF
TRBJ1-2,TRBD1,.,TRBV25-1,TGTGCCAGCAGTGAATGGGCAGGGGGCGCTTCTGGCTACACCTTC,CASSEWAGGASGYTF
TRBJ2-3,.,few,TRBV7-9,TGTGCCAGCAACTGGGGCTTTGGCACAGATACGCAGTATTTT,CASNWGFGTDTQYF
TRBJ2-5,TRBD2,.,TRBV5-1,TGCGCCAGCAGCTTGGCCGATTCGGGGGGGCCCCAAGAGACCCAGTACTTC,CASSLADSGGPQETQYF
TRBJ2-1,.,.,TRBV4-1,TGCGCCAGCAGCCAAGGCCCGGACTACAATGAGCAGTTCTTC,CASSQGPDYNEQFF
TRBJ1-3,TRBD1,.,TRBV30,TGTGCCTGGGAGGGGGCCTCTGGAAACACCGTATATTTT,CAWEGASGNTVYF
TRBJ2-2,TRBD2,.,TRBV11-2,TGTGCCAGCAGCTTAGAGGGACTAGCGGGGGTTCGGGGGGAGCTGTTTTTT,CASSLEGLAGVRGELFF
TRBJ1-4,.,.,TRBV13,TGTGCCAGCAGCACTACAGGATTGGGCACTAATGAAAAACTGTTTTTT,CASSTTGLGTNEKLFF
TRBJ2-6,.,.,TRBV7-8,TGTGCCAGCAGCTTAGGGGGGACTGGGGCCAACGTCCTGACTTTC,CASSLGGTGANVLTF
TRBJ2-1,.,once,TRBV18,TGTGCCAGCTCACCCGCTGGTTGGCGAGCCGTCGATGAGCAGTTCTTC,CASSPAGWRAVDEQFF
TRBJ2-1,TRBD1,.,TRBV28,TGTGCCAGCAGTTCCGGGACAGAGGTGAGCTATGAGCAGTTCTTC,CASSSGTEVSYEQFF
TRBJ1-6,TRBD1,.,TRBV5-4,TGTGCCAGCGGACAGGGCGGGACACCCCTCCACTTT,CASGQGGTPLHF